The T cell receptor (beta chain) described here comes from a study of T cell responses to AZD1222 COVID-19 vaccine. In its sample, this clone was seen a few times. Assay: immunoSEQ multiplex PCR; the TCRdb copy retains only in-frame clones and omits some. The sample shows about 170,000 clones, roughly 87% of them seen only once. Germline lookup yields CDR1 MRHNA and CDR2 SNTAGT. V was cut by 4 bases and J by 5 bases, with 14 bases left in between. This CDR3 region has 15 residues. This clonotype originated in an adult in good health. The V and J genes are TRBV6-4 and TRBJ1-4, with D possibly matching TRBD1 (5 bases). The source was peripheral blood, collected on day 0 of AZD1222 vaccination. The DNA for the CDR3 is TGTGCCAGCAGTGCCCAAGGAGGGGCGAATGAAAAACTGTTTTTT. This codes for CASSAQGGANEKLFF.